Below are 23 T cell receptor beta chains sequenced from a single sample in a study of regulatory T cells in long-lasting Graves disease. The time point is: persistent/refractory GD, antithyroid drugs over 5 years with positive TRAb. RNA extracted from PBMCs served as the sequencing template. To make TCR beta libraries, researchers used iRepertoire HTBI primers and Arm-PCR of CDR3 regions. TCRdb reanalysed the multiplex PCR reads using MiXCR and keeps one entry per CDR3 protein. The sample has a few hundred thousand distinct CDR3 sequences, under 25% seen once. Sequencing used peripheral blood mononuclear cells (PBMCs), obtained when the disease was refractory, from a patient treated with antithyroid drugs. These TCRs come from a female donor with Graves disease.

The chain links TRBV20-1 to TRBJ2-1; 16 bases are a match to TRBD2. J gave up 6 bases and V 6 bases, and 14 bases lay outside the gene matches. Germline V CDR1 and CDR2: DFQATT, SNEGSKA (reference sequence). The CDR3 sequence is 18 residues long. The CDR3 spells CSAANAGLAGGPANEQFF. The CDR3 DNA reads as TGCAGTGCCGCGAATGCGGGACTAGCGGGAGGGCCGGCCAATGAGCAGTTCTTC.

The chain employs TRBV5-4 and TRBJ1-2, with a weak D call TRBD1 (6 bases). V lost 4 bases and J lost 4, with 20 bases in between. Per the germline V gene, CDR1 is SGHNT and CDR2 is YYREEE (reference sequence). This CDR3 is built from 16 residues. CDR3 sequence (DNA): TGTGCCAGCAGCCCCGTTTTGGGGGGCTTTGCCTATGGCTACACCTTC. Translating it yields CASSPVLGGFAYGYTF.

Here the CDR3 DNA reads TGCAGTGCAAACCGAGGGTCAACTAATGAAAAACTGTTTTTT. Its translation is CSANRGSTNEKLFF. The rearrangement links TRBV20-1 to TRBJ1-4; no clear D. Trimming stripped 6 bases from V and 0 bases from J, with 11 bases between. Germline CDR1 DFQATT, CDR2 SNEGSKA (reference sequence). The CDR3 has 14 amino acids.

This clonotype has just a few counts. V is TRBV24-1 and J is TRBJ2-2, with 9 bases that match TRBD1. V trimming: 4 bases; J trimming: 6 bases; junction bases outside the gene matches: 8. CDR1 and CDR2 (germline): KGHDR, SFDVKD. The CDR3 is 16 amino acids. CDR3 region: CATSEPGQGVAGELFF. Here the CDR3 DNA reads TGTGCCACCAGTGAGCCGGGACAGGGTGTTGCCGGGGAGCTGTTTTTT.

This clonotype has at least ten counts. J is TRBJ1-5 and V is TRBV27; possibly TRBD1 for D (5 bases). The CDR3 contains 16 residues. Trimming pared 1 base from V and 2 bases from J, leaving 12 bases between. From germline, CDR1 is MNHEY and CDR2 SMNVEV (reference sequence). CDR3 in amino acids: CASSLYSQGGNQPQHF. DNA for the CDR3: TGTGCCAGCAGTTTATATAGCCAGGGTGGCAATCAGCCCCAGCATTTT.

This clonotype has a count of ten or more. The V gene is TRBV2, the J gene TRBJ1-1; D is undetermined. V gave up 4 bases and J gave up 5 bases, with 5 bases separating them. The CDR3 spans 11 residues. From germline, CDR1 is SNHLY and CDR2 FYNNEI. The CDR3 here is CASSGRTEAFF. Here the CDR3 DNA reads TGTGCCAGCAGTGGGAGGACTGAAGCTTTCTTT.

On this clonotype itself: At one of its ends the junction is not consistent with the germline gene, which may arise from a read error. As DNA, the CDR3 is TGTGCCAGCAGCTCGTTCAGGGCTCCCCGGGCCGATGAGCAGTCCTTC. Translating it yields CASSSFRAPRADEQSF. The chain couples TRBV5-4 to TRBJ2-5, with D possibly being TRBD1 (5 bases). The CDR3 has 16 residues. Germline V gene data show CDR1 as SGHNT and CDR2 as YYREEE (reference sequence).

For the CDR3, the DNA is TGTGCCAGCAGCCATACGGGGGATAGCAATCAGCCCCAGCATTTT. Translated, it gives CASSHTGDSNQPQHF. The rearrangement joins TRBV3-1 to TRBJ1-5; possible D gene TRBD1, 5 bases. The CDR3 is 15 amino acids. V lost 3 bases, J lost 0 bases, and 9 bases lay in between. Germline V gene sequence: CDR1 LGHDT, CDR2 YNNKEL (reference sequence).

This clonotype appeared a few times. A much larger clone lies a single base off, so this may be a read error. The chain couples TRBV12-3 or TRBV12-4 to TRBJ1-1, with D uncertain. V lost 5 bases and J lost 8, with 12 bases in between. The CDR3 length is 12 residues. CDR3: CASSLGWREAFF. The DNA of the CDR3 is TGTGCCAGCAGTCTTGGCTGGAGAGAAGCTTTCTTT.

The J gene is TRBJ1-4, the V gene TRBV3-1, with a possible D match to TRBD1 (6 bases). Trimming took 7 bases from V and 0 from J, leaving 18 bases between them. This CDR3 region has 17 residues. The V gene's germline CDR1 is LGHDT and CDR2 YNNKEL (reference sequence). In DNA, the CDR3 is TGTGCCAGCACTCCGGGACAAACTTTTGCAACTAATGAAAAACTGTTTTTT. This encodes CASTPGQTFATNEKLFF.

Only one count was recorded for this clonotype. This chain connects TRBV12-5 to TRBJ2-2; 9 bases are shared with TRBD1. Germline V gene lookup returns CDR1 LGHNT and CDR2 FRNRAP. The CDR3 has 15 residues. The CDR3 here is CASSQGTGLDGELFF. The CDR3 DNA reads TGTGCCAGCAGCCAAGGGACAGGGTTGGACGGGGAGCTGTTTTTT.

This clonotype was detected ten times or more. The chain joins TRBV2 to TRBJ1-2; 10 bases map to TRBD1. V lost 6 bases and J lost 4; bases outside the gene matches: 11. The germline V gene has CDR1 SNHLY and CDR2 FYNNEI. The CDR3 runs to 16 residues. DNA for the CDR3: TGTGCCAGCAGCCCGGACAGGGGGGCCGCTTTCTATGGCTACACCTTC. Translating it yields CASSPDRGAAFYGYTF.

This clonotype was found once. The chain combines TRBV15 with TRBJ2-7, with TRBD1 matching 10 bases. The CDR3 runs 16 residues. CDR1 is LNHNV and CDR2 is YYDKDF in the germline V gene (reference sequence). The trim removed 0 bases at V and 4 bases at J, leaving 6 bases unmatched. DNA for the CDR3: TGTGCCACCAGCAGAGATCTTGGGACAGGGGTTTACGAGCAGTACTTC. It encodes CATSRDLGTGVYEQYF.

This clonotype was found many times. This chain connects TRBV3-1 to TRBJ2-7; 10 bases are a match to TRBD1. The germline V gene has CDR1 LGHDT and CDR2 YNNKEL (reference sequence). The CDR3 has 16 residues. The V and J ends lost 1 base and 4 bases, in that order; junction bases with no gene match: 7. CDR3 loop: CASSQGMGTGVYEQYF. In DNA, the CDR3 is TGTGCCAGCAGCCAAGGAATGGGGACAGGGGTTTACGAGCAGTACTTC.

This clonotype was found many times. This rearrangement joins TRBV9 to TRBJ1-1, with D possibly being TRBD1 (6 bases). CDR3 size: 17 residues. V was shortened by 0 bases and J by 0 bases, with 15 bases between the two germline ends. The germline CDR1 and CDR2 sequences are SGDLS and YYNGEE. In DNA, the CDR3 is TGTGCCAGCAGCGTAGTGAATGAGGGGGAGTTGAACACTGAAGCTTTCTTT. It encodes CASSVVNEGELNTEAFF.

This clonotype was detected once. This may be a read error, as it is one base from a much larger clone. The J gene is TRBJ1-1, the V gene TRBV18; D might be TRBD1 (5 bases). V was clipped by 4 bases and J by 1 base, with 10 bases between them. CDR1 and CDR2 from the germline V gene are KGHSH and LQKENI. The CDR3 runs to 14 residues. Here the CDR3 DNA reads TGTGCCAGCTCACGGGACGGGTCGAACACTGAAGCTTTCTTT. This sequence encodes CASSRDGSNTEAFF. Based on the CDR3 plus reference TRBV18 and TRBJ1-1, the full variable domain is NAGVMQNPRHLVRRRGQEARLRCSPMKGHSHVYWYRQLPEEGLKFMVYLQKENIIDESGMPKERFSAEFPKEGPSILRIQQVVRGDSAAYFCASSRDGSNTEAFFGQGTRLTVV.

This clonotype was counted many times. The chain carries TRBV6-2 or TRBV6-3 and TRBJ1-1; D gene unclear. Germline V gene data show CDR1 as MNHEY and CDR2 as SVGEGT. This CDR3 is built from 14 residues. Trimming left V 2 bases short and J 1 base short, with 8 bases between. In DNA, the CDR3 is TGTGCCAGCAGTTACGGGCCCTCGAACACTGAAGCTTTCTTT. This encodes CASSYGPSNTEAFF.

This clonotype was detected many times. J is TRBJ2-2 and V is TRBV28, with D unclear. Looked up from germline, CDR1 is MDHEN and CDR2 is SYDVKM. The length of the CDR3 is 14 residues. Trimming shortened V by 3 bases and J by 1 base, and 6 bases separated the two germline ends. CDR3 DNA: TGTGCCAGCAGTTTCCAGGAGAACACCGGGGAGCTGTTTTTT. Its protein is CASSFQENTGELFF.

This clonotype was observed many times. The chain recombines TRBV20-1 with TRBJ2-5; TRBD2 agrees at 7 bases. This CDR3 has 13 residues. Germline V gene lookup returns CDR1 DFQATT and CDR2 SNEGSKA (reference sequence). CDR3 protein: CSFTGGLEGTQYF. In nucleotides, the CDR3 is TGCAGCTTTACTGGAGGACTAGAAGGGACCCAGTACTTC.

This clonotype came up a few times. This chain connects TRBV5-1 to TRBJ2-7; no reliable D call. The CDR3 is 14 amino acids. Trimming pared 3 bases from V and 1 base from J, leaving 11 bases between. In germline, CDR1 is SGHRS, CDR2 YFSETQ. The CDR3 nucleotides read TGCGCCAGCAGCTACAACAGAAATTCCTACGAGCAGTACTTC. It codes for CASSYNRNSYEQYF.

The V and J genes are TRBV3-1 and TRBJ1-4, with a possible D match to TRBD1 (5 bases). There are 17 residues in the CDR3. V lost 1 base and J lost 6, with 18 bases in between. Germline V CDR1 and CDR2: LGHDT, YNNKEL (reference sequence). In DNA, the CDR3 is TGTGCCAGCAGCCAAGTAAGCCAGGAGGGACGCGATGAAAAACTGTTTTTT. Translated, it gives CASSQVSQEGRDEKLFF.

V usage is TRBV19 and J usage is TRBJ2-7; no firm D call. The CDR3 runs to 13 residues. The V end lost 3 bases, the J end lost 0 bases, and 6 bases lay between the germline ends. Germline loops: CDR1 LNHDA, CDR2 SQIVND (reference sequence). CDR3 sequence reads: CASSIYVSYEQYF. The CDR3 coding sequence is TGTGCCAGTAGTATTTACGTCTCCTACGAGCAGTACTTC. Drawing the rest from reference TRBV19 and TRBJ2-7, the complete variable domain is DGGITQSPKYLFRKEGQNVTLSCEQNLNHDAMYWYRQDPGQGLRLIYYSQIVNDFQKGDIAEGYSVSREKKESFPLTVTSAQKNPTAFYLCASSIYVSYEQYFGPGTRLTVT.

This chain joins TRBV20-1 and TRBJ1-1; 11 positions match TRBD1. V gave up 4 bases and J gave up 4 bases; unmatched junction bases: 8. Germline assignment: CDR1 DFQATT and CDR2 SNEGSKA (reference sequence). The CDR3 covers 15 residues. CDR3 sequence: CSAKGQGDRGTEAFF. The CDR3 nucleotides are TGCAGTGCTAAGGGACAGGGGGATCGGGGCACTGAAGCTTTCTTT.